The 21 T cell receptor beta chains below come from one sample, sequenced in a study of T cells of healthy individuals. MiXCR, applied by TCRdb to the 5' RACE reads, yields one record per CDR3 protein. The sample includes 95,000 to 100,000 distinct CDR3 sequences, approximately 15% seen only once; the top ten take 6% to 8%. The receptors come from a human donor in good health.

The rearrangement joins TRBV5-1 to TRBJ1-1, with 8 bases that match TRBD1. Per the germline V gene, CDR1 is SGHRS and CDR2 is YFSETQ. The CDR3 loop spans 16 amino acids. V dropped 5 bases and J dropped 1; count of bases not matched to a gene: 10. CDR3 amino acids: CASRRRLDRENTEAFF. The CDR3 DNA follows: TGCGCCAGCAGGCGCCGTCTGGACAGGGAGAACACTGAAGCTTTCTTT.

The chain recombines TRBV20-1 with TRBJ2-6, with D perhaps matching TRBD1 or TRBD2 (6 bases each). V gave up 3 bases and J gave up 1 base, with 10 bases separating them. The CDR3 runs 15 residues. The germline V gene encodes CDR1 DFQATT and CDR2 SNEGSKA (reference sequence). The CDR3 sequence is CSASGGLSGANVLTF. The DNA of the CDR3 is TGCAGTGCTAGCGGGGGCTTATCTGGGGCCAACGTCCTGACTTTC.

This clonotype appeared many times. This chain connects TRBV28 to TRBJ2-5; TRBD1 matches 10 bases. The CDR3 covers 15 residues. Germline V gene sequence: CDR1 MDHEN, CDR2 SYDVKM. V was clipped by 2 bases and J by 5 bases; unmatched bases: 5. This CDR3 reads CASSLTTGGGETQYF. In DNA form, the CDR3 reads TGTGCCAGCAGTTTAACGACAGGGGGCGGGGAGACCCAGTACTTC.

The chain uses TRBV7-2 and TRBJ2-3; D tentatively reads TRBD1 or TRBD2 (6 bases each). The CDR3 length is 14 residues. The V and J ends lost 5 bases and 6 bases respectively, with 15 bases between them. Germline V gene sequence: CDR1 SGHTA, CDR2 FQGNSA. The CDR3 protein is CASSQGGGSDTQYF. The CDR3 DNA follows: TGTGCCAGCAGCCAAGGGGGAGGCTCGGATACGCAGTATTTT.

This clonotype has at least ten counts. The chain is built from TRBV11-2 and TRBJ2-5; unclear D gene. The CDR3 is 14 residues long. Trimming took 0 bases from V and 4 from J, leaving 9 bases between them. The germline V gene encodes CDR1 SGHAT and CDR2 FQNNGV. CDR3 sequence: CASSLDWAGETQYF. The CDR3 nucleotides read TGTGCCAGCAGCTTAGATTGGGCAGGAGAGACCCAGTACTTC.

The CDR3 coding sequence is TGCGCCACCATGGGGTACTCTGGAAACACCATATATTTT. The encoded protein is CATMGYSGNTIYF. The V call is TRBV10-2, the J call TRBJ1-3; D not certain. The germline V and J ends were trimmed by 10 bases and 0 bases, with 10 bases remaining between them. CDR3 length: 13 amino acids. Germline assignment: CDR1 WSHSY and CDR2 SAAADI.

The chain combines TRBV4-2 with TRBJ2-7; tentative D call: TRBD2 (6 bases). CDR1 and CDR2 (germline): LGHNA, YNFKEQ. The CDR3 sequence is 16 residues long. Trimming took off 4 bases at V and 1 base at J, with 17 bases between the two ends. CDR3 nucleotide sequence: TGTGCCAGCAGCCTTGCCCTGGGGCGGGAATCCTACGAGCAGTACTTC. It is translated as CASSLALGRESYEQYF.

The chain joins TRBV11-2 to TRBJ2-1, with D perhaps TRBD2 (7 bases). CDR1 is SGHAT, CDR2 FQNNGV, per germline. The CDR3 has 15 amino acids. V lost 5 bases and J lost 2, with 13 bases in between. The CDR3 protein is CASSQDSGAYNEQFF. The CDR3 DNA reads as TGTGCCAGCAGCCAGGACAGCGGGGCCTACAATGAGCAGTTCTTC.

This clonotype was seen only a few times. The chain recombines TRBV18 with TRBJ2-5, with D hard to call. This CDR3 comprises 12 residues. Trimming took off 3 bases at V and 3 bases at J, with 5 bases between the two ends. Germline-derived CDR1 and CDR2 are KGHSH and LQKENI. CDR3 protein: CASSPFEETQYF. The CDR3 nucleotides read TGTGCCAGCTCACCTTTTGAAGAGACCCAGTACTTC.

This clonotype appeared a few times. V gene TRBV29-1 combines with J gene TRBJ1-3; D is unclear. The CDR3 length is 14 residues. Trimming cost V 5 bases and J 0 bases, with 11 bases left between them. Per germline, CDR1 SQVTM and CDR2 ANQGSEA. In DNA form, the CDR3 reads TGCAGCGTTCTGGTCAGATACTCTGGAAACACCATATATTTT. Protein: CSVLVRYSGNTIYF.

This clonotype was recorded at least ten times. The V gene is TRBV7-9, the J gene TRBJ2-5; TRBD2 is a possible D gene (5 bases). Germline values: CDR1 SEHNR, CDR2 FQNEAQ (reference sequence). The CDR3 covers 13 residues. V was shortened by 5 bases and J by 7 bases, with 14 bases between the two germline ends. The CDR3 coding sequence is TGTGCCAGCAGCAAGGACTGGATGGGGACCCAGTACTTC. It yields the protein CASSKDWMGTQYF.

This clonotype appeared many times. In nucleotides, the CDR3 is TGTGCCAGCGCCTCGAACACTGAAGCTTTCTTT. Encoded protein: CASASNTEAFF. The chain is built from TRBV25-1 and TRBJ1-1; D is ambiguous. The CDR3 sequence is 11 residues long. Germline V gene data show CDR1 as MGHDK and CDR2 as SYGVNS. V was clipped by 8 bases and J by 1 base, with 5 bases between them. The variable domain in full, completed from reference TRBV25-1 and TRBJ1-1, reads EADIYQTPRYLVIGTGKKITLECSQTMGHDKMYWYQQDPGMELHLIHYSYGVNSTEKGDLSSESTVSRIRTEHFPLTLESARPSHTSQYLCASASNTEAFFGQGTRLTVV.

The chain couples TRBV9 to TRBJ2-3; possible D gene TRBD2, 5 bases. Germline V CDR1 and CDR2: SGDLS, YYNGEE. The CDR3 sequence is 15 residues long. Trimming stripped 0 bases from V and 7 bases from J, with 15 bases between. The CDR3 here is CASSVDSGGGNTQYF. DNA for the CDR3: TGTGCCAGCAGCGTAGATTCAGGAGGCGGAAATACGCAGTATTTT.

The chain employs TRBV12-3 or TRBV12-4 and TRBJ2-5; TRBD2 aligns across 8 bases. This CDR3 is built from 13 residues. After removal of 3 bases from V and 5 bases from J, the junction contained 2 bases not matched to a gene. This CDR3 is CASSFGGRETQYF. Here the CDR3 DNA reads TGTGCCAGCAGTTTTGGCGGGAGGGAGACCCAGTACTTC.

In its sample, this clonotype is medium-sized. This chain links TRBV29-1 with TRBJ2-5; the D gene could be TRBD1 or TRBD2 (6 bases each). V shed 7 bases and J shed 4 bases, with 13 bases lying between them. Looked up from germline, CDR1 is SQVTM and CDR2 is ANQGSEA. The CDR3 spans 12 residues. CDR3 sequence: CSADRRGETQYF. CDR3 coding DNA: TGCAGCGCCGACAGGAGGGGAGAGACCCAGTACTTC.

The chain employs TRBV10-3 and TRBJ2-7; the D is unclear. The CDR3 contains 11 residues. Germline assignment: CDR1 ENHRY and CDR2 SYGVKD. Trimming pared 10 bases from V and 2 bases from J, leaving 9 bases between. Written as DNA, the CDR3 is TGTGCCAAGCATCTCGCCTACGAGCAGTACTTC. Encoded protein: CAKHLAYEQYF.

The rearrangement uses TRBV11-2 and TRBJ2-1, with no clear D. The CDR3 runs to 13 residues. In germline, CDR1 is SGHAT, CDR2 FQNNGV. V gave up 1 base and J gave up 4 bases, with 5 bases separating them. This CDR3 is CASSLVEYNEQFF. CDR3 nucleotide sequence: TGTGCCAGCAGCTTAGTAGAGTACAATGAGCAGTTCTTC.

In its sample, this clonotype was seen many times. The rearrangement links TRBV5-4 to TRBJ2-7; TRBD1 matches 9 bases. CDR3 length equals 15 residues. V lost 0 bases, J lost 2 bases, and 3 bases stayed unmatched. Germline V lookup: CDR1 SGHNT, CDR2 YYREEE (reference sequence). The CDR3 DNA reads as TGTGCCAGCAGCTTGGGACAGGGGGTTCCCTACGAGCAGTACTTC. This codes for CASSLGQGVPYEQYF.

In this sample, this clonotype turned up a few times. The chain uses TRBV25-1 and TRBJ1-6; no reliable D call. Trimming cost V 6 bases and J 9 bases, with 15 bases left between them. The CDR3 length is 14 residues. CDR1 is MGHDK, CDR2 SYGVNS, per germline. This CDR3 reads CASSLVQMSSPLHF. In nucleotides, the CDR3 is TGTGCCAGCAGCTTAGTCCAAATGAGTTCACCCCTCCACTTT.

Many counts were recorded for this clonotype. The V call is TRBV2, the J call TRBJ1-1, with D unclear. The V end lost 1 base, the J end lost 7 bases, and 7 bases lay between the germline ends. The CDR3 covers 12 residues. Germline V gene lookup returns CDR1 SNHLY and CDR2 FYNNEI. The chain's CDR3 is CASSEDRGEAFF. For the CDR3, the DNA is TGTGCCAGCAGTGAAGATCGGGGTGAAGCTTTCTTT.

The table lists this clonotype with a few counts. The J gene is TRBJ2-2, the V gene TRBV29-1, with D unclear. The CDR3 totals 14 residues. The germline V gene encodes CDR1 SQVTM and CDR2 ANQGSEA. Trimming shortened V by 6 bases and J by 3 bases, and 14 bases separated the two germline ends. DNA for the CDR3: TGCAGCGTCGGAGACCGTCTCGACACCGGGGAGCTGTTTTTT. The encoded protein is CSVGDRLDTGELFF.